This T cell receptor beta chain was obtained from a study of cytomegalovirus exposure and HLA in healthy donors. Overall study findings and caveats: Several of the most significant clusters appeared, in a later analysis, to be linked to common viral pathogens. The study flagged 150 to 200 TCR beta chains as cytomegalovirus-associated.

Trimming stripped 7 bases from V and 1 base from J, with 10 bases between. There are 13 residues in the CDR3. Per the germline V gene, CDR1 is MNHNS and CDR2 is SASEGT. This clone turned up a few times. The antigen is undetermined. PCR used 60 Vbeta primers and 13 Jbeta primers. Sequencing used immunoSEQ multiplex PCR; TCRdb keeps in-frame clones, though not all of them. The sample yields about 170,000 clones, roughly 80% seen once. Regarding donors, all were healthy bone marrow donors. The clonotype comes from a male donor in good health and CMV-seronegative. This rearrangement joins TRBV6-1 to TRBJ1-1; D gene unclear. The sequencing sample was made of PBMCs. Here the CDR3 reads CASTAGPNTEAFF. CDR3 DNA sequence: TGTGCCAGCACGGCAGGCCCGAACACTGAAGCTTTCTTT.